The rows below give T cell receptor beta chains drawn from one sample of a study of Ad26.COV2.S vaccination and SARS-CoV-2 variants. Profiled with immunoSEQ multiplex PCR; TCRdb holds only in-frame clones, not every one. The sample yields fewer than 400,000 clones, 85% to 90% seen once. The sample here was peripheral blood, taken in a trial of Ad26.COV2.S vaccine versus placebo. Receptor source: a person between 18 and 65 years old who received the Ad26.COV2.S COVID-19 vaccine or a placebo. Both conserved end residues are part of each CDR3. D genes are given only for firm matches. Some rows mark clone size as missing; the rest say once, few, many or name a class of expanded clone.

length	size	V	D	J	CDR3	DNA
14	.	TRBV7-9	.	TRBJ1-2	CASSFTGRLEGYTF	TGTGCCAGCAGCTTCACCGGGCGCTTGGAAGGCTACACCTTC
12	.	TRBV6-6	TRBD1	TRBJ1-2	CASGGQGVGYTF	TGTGCCAGCGGGGGACAGGGTGTCGGCTACACCTTC
15	.	TRBV27	.	TRBJ2-3	CASSNQGLGTDTQYF	TGTGCCAGCAGTAACCAGGGGCTAGGCACAGATACGCAGTATTTT
14	once	TRBV19	.	TRBJ1-5	CASSITGGDQPQHF	TGTGCCAGTAGTATAACCGGGGGGGATCAGCCCCAGCATTTT
13	.	TRBV28	.	TRBJ1-1	CASSLLVRRMAFF	TGTGCCAGCAGTTTATTAGTGCGTAGAATGGCTTTCTTT
12	.	TRBV9	.	TRBJ2-3	CASSAPRDTQYF	TGTGCCAGCAGCGCCCCAAGGGATACGCAGTATTTT
15	.	TRBV15	.	TRBJ1-1	CATSRDYAEGTEAFF	TGTGCCACCAGCAGAGATTATGCGGAGGGCACTGAAGCTTTCTTT
13	.	TRBV29-1	.	TRBJ1-1	CSVCEGMNTEAFF	TGCAGCGTTTGTGAGGGAATGAACACTGAAGCTTTCTTT
15	.	TRBV28	TRBD2	TRBJ2-1	CASSLGGGRSSEQFF	TGTGCCAGCAGTTTAGGGGGAGGGCGGAGTTCAGAGCAGTTCTTC
12	.	TRBV29-1	.	TRBJ2-5	CSVDLWRETQYF	TGCAGCGTTGACCTCTGGCGAGAGACCCAGTACTTC
18	.	TRBV4-1	TRBD1	TRBJ1-2	CASSQDTVDREGYYGYTF	TGCGCCAGCAGCCAAGATACGGTGGACAGGGAGGGATACTATGGCTACACCTTC
15	.	TRBV19	TRBD2	TRBJ2-3	CASSPEAGGPDTQYF	TGTGCCAGTAGTCCGGAAGCGGGAGGGCCCGATACGCAGTATTTT
13	.	TRBV2	.	TRBJ2-1	CASSGSTGRPQFF	TGTGCCAGCAGTGGGAGTACAGGGAGGCCTCAGTTCTTC
14	.	TRBV7-2	.	TRBJ2-7	CASSLVNSPYEQYF	TGTGCCAGCAGCTTAGTCAACAGCCCCTACGAGCAGTACTTC
19	.	TRBV27	.	TRBJ1-2	CASSLYGRGGNLANYGYTF	TGTGCCAGCAGTTTATATGGTCGGGGAGGGAACCTAGCTAACTATGGCTACACCTTC
16	.	TRBV5-1	TRBD1	TRBJ1-1	CASSLFTGDVNTEAFF	TGCGCCAGCAGCTTGTTTACAGGGGATGTGAACACTGAAGCTTTCTTT
15	.	TRBV11-2	.	TRBJ1-1	CASSLREVVNTEAFF	TGTGCCAGCAGCTTACGGGAGGTGGTGAACACTGAAGCTTTCTTT
14	.	TRBV4-2	.	TRBJ1-1	CASGLGNQNTEAFF	TGTGCCAGCGGTCTGGGCAATCAGAACACTGAAGCTTTCTTT
16	.	TRBV3-1/TRBV3-2	.	TRBJ2-6	CASSRGGRAGANVLTF	TGTGCCAGCAGCCGAGGAGGGAGAGCTGGGGCCAACGTCCTGACTTTC
19	few	TRBV21-1	.	TRBJ1-1	CASSNRQGVRALMNTEAFF	TGTGCCAGCAGCAACCGTCAGGGTGTAAGGGCCCTCATGAACACTGAAGCTTTCTTT
14	.	TRBV7-9	.	TRBJ1-3	CASSLSGEGNTIYF	TGTGCCAGCAGCTTATCAGGGGAGGGAAACACCATATATTTT
19	.	TRBV5-5	.	TRBJ1-6	CASSLRLRGTLQGGSPLHF	TGTGCCAGCAGCTTACGCCTACGAGGGACGCTGCAAGGGGGTTCACCCCTCCACTTT
13	.	TRBV6-5	TRBD1	TRBJ2-2	CASSLTGSGELFF	TGTGCCAGCAGTTTGACAGGGTCCGGGGAGCTGTTTTTT
13	.	TRBV5-1	.	TRBJ1-2	CASSSGTHYGYTF	TGCGCCAGCAGTTCAGGGACACACTATGGCTACACCTTC
16	.	TRBV5-4	TRBD2	TRBJ2-1	CASSLLGGRVYNEQFF	TGTGCCAGCAGCTTGCTAGGCGGGAGGGTCTACAATGAGCAGTTCTTC